The clone carrying this T cell receptor (beta chain) was observed many times. Stated time point: persistent/refractory GD, antithyroid drugs over 5 years with positive TRAb. Generation of the TCR library employed RNA extracted from PBMCs. This sample is drawn from a study of regulatory T cells in long-lasting Graves disease. Germline CDR1 ENHRY, CDR2 SYGVKD. V was clipped by 0 bases and J by 3 bases, with 8 bases between them. The CDR3 length is 14 residues. iRepertoire HTBI primers and Arm-PCR of CDR3 regions built TCR beta libraries. Each CDR3 protein is one row after TCRdb ran MiXCR on the multiplex PCR reads. This sample has roughly 400,000 distinct CDR3 sequences, with around 21% found just once.

The input for sequencing was peripheral blood mononuclear cells (PBMCs), taken when the disease was refractory, from a patient treated with antithyroid drugs. This sequence joins TRBV10-3 and TRBJ1-2, with D uncertain. The receptor comes from a female donor with Graves disease. CDR3 residues: CAISESAADYGYTF. CDR3 sequence (DNA): TGTGCCATCAGTGAGTCAGCGGCAGACTATGGCTACACCTTC.